These 13 T cell receptor beta chains originate from one sample sequenced in a study of blood T cells in healthy people across ages. Alongside a J-beta primer mix, a sample-barcoded 5' primer served in a second PCR lasting roughly 7 to 11 cycles. MiXCR, run by TCRdb on the 5' RACE reads, gives a single entry per CDR3 protein. The sample has 1.6 million or so distinct CDR3 sequences; about 31% are singletons. What was sequenced was blood. These receptor sequences come from a woman in her thirties in good health.

The chain joins TRBV2 to TRBJ2-7; TRBD1 is a possible D gene (6 bases). V lost 6 bases and J 5 bases, leaving 17 bases between the germline ends. The germline V gene encodes CDR1 SNHLY and CDR2 FYNNEI. This CDR3 region has 14 residues. The CDR3 protein is CASRAGEVFDEQYF. CDR3 bases: TGTGCCAGCAGGGCAGGGGAAGTATTCGACGAGCAGTACTTC. The variable domain in full, with the rest retrieved from reference TRBV2 and TRBJ2-7, is EPEVTQTPSHQVTQMGQEVILRCVPISNHLYFYWYRQILGQKVEFLVSFYNNEISEKSEIFDDQFSVERPDGSNFTLKIRSTKLEDSAMYFCASRAGEVFDEQYFGPGTRLTVT.

This clonotype has a single count. V gene TRBV20-1 combines with J gene TRBJ2-6, with D tentatively TRBD1 or TRBD2 (5 bases each). The germline gives CDR1 DFQATT, CDR2 SNEGSKA (reference sequence). Trimming pared 3 bases from V and 3 bases from J, leaving 15 bases between. This CDR3 is built from 16 residues. CDR3 nucleotide sequence: TGCAGTGCTAGCAATTCGGGGCTGAGTGGGGCCAACGTCCTGACTTTC. Protein product: CSASNSGLSGANVLTF.

In its sample, this clonotype was seen a few times. The chain links TRBV12-3 or TRBV12-4 to TRBJ2-3; D possibly corresponds to TRBD2 (5 bases). This CDR3 region has 15 residues. Trimming cost V 4 bases and J 2 bases, with 13 bases left between them. The CDR3 sequence: CASSSNIAITDTQYF. Written as DNA, the CDR3 is TGTGCCAGCAGTTCGAATATAGCGATCACAGATACGCAGTATTTT.

This clonotype has a count of ten or more. The V call is TRBV20-1, the J call TRBJ2-7; D is undetermined. Per the germline V gene, CDR1 is DFQATT and CDR2 is SNEGSKA (reference sequence). The CDR3 is made up of 14 amino acids. V shed 0 bases and J shed 2 bases, with 11 bases lying between them. The CDR3 DNA is TGCAGTGCTAGAGACCCGAGGAGACCCTACGAGCAGTACTTC. Translating gives CSARDPRRPYEQYF.

This clonotype was seen more than once but under ten times. The gene calls are TRBV27 and TRBJ2-1; the D call may be TRBD1 or TRBD2 (6 bases each). The CDR3 consists of 16 residues. Looked up from germline, CDR1 is MNHEY and CDR2 is SMNVEV (reference sequence). The V and J ends lost 4 bases and 7 bases respectively, with 20 bases between them. The CDR3 DNA is TGTGCCAGCAGTTGGTCCGGGGGCCCCTTTTCGAATGAGCAGTTCTTC. Protein product: CASSWSGGPFSNEQFF.

This clonotype has a handful of counts. The chain carries TRBV4-1 and TRBJ2-7, with D hard to call. V lost 2 bases, J lost 3 bases, and 8 bases lay in between. The CDR3 spans 13 residues. Germline lookup yields CDR1 MGHRA and CDR2 YSYEKL. CDR3 sequence (DNA): TGCGCCAGCAGCCAATGGCTGCTCTACGAGCAGTACTTC. Protein: CASSQWLLYEQYF.

The chain links TRBV20-1 to TRBJ2-4, with 11 bases aligning to TRBD2. The better agreement between TRBJ2-7 and the DNA end casts doubt on the J call. This CDR3 comprises 16 residues. Germline V gene lookup returns CDR1 DFQATT and CDR2 SNEGSKA (reference sequence). The CDR3 sequence is CSAAPELAGDFGEQYF. For the CDR3, the DNA is TGCAGTGCTGCTCCCGAACTAGCGGGGGACTTTGGCGAGCAGTACTTC.

V gene TRBV4-2 combines with J gene TRBJ2-1, with a weak D call TRBD2 (6 bases). Germline V CDR1 and CDR2: LGHNA, YNFKEQ. The CDR3 is made up of 13 amino acids. V shed 1 base and J shed 10 bases, with 11 bases lying between them. In DNA, the CDR3 is TGTGCCAGCAGCCAAGGTCTAGGAGGGGAGCAGTTCTTC. It is translated as CASSQGLGGEQFF.

This clonotype appeared a few times. This chain connects TRBV20-1 to TRBJ2-1; TRBD1 matches 7 bases. The germline gives CDR1 DFQATT, CDR2 SNEGSKA (reference sequence). Trimming cost V 5 bases and J 6 bases; bases outside gene matches: 10. The length of the CDR3 is 14 residues. The CDR3 nucleotides read TGCAGTGCTGATCCGGGACAGCTAATCAATGAGCAGTTCTTC. Translated, it gives CSADPGQLINEQFF.

The chain joins TRBV6-1 to TRBJ1-4, with D hard to call. The CDR3 has 13 amino acids. Trimming cost V 5 bases and J 8 bases, with 12 bases left between them. The germline V gene encodes CDR1 MNHNS and CDR2 SASEGT. CDR3 coding DNA: TGTGCCAGCAGTTTAGAGGGCTTGGAAAAACTGTTTTTT. It yields the protein CASSLEGLEKLFF.

This rearrangement joins TRBV10-3 to TRBJ2-5; no definite D call. The CDR3 contains 14 residues. The V gene's germline CDR1 is ENHRY and CDR2 SYGVKD. Trimming took 2 bases from V and 2 from J, leaving 9 bases between them. CDR3 protein: CAISEEVAQETQYF. The CDR3, as DNA: TGTGCCATCAGTGAGGAGGTAGCACAAGAGACCCAGTACTTC.

The chain carries TRBV4-1 and TRBJ2-1; weak D call: TRBD1 (6 bases). The ends were cut back, 7 bases at V and 5 bases at J, with 15 bases in the middle. Germline loops: CDR1 MGHRA, CDR2 YSYEKL. The CDR3 contains 14 residues. CDR3 amino acids: CASTSRWTDNEQFF. The CDR3 DNA reads as TGCGCCAGCACCTCACGGTGGACAGACAATGAGCAGTTCTTC.

The V call is TRBV5-1, the J call TRBJ2-7; D is unresolved. The germline V gene encodes CDR1 SGHRS and CDR2 YFSETQ. The V and J ends lost 6 bases and 7 bases respectively, with 11 bases between them. The CDR3 consists of 11 residues. The CDR3 region is CASTFVGEQYF. DNA for the CDR3: TGCGCCAGCACCTTTGTAGGAGAGCAGTACTTC.